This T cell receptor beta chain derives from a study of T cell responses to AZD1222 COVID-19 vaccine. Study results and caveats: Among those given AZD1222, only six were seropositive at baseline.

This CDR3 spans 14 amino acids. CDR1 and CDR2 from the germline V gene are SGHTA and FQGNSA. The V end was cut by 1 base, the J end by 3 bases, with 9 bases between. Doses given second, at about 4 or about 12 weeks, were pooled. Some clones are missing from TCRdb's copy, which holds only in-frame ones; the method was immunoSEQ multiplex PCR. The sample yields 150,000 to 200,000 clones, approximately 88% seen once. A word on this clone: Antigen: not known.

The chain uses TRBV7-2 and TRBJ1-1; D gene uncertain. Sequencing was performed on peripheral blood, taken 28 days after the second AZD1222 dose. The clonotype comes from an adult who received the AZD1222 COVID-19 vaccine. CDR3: CASSLGATYTEAFF. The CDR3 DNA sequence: TGTGCCAGCAGCTTAGGGGCCACCTACACTGAAGCTTTCTTT.